This TCR beta chain is from a study of a mutant IDH1 vaccine in newly diagnosed glioma. On the study more broadly: Patients received eight vaccinations in weeks 1, 3, 5, 7, 11, 15, 19, 23. Vaccine dosing followed radiotherapy by 4-6 weeks, or accompanied temozolomide cycles. Patients arrived already treated with radiotherapy, temozolomide, or both, most having had both.

The protocol was immunoSEQ multiplex PCR, while the TCRdb copy is restricted to in-frame clones and leaves out a portion. The sample records 32,000 or so clones, just under 85% being singletons. The CDR3 totals 17 residues. Germline V gives CDR1 SGHNT, CDR2 YYREEE (reference sequence). After removal of 4 bases from V and 4 bases from J, the junction contained 4 bases not matched to a gene. Time point in this sample: week 5, during vaccination. In every dose of vaccine, 300 ug of mutant IDH1 20-mer peptide was given alongside topical imiquimod. Donors had new WHO grade 3 or 4 IDH1-mutant, ATRX-lost astrocytomas. This clone was seen just once. Its matching antigen is unknown.

The sequenced sample was PBMCs, obtained from a glioma patient whose treatment included an IDH1 peptide vaccine. This clonotype was sampled from a man aged 25-40 years with glioma. The chain carries TRBV5-4 and TRBJ2-2, with TRBD2 matching over 16 bases. The CDR3 spells CASSGGTSGGATGELFF. Written as DNA, the CDR3 is TGTGCCAGCAGCGGCGGGACTAGCGGGGGGGCCACCGGGGAGCTGTTTTTT. Full variable domain (outside the CDR3, taken from reference TRBV5-4 and TRBJ2-2): ETGVTQSPTHLIKTRGQQVTLRCSSQSGHNTVSWYQQALGQGPQFIFQYYREEENGRGNFPPRFSGLQFPNYSSELNVNALELDDSALYLCASSGGTSGGATGELFFGEGSRLTVL.